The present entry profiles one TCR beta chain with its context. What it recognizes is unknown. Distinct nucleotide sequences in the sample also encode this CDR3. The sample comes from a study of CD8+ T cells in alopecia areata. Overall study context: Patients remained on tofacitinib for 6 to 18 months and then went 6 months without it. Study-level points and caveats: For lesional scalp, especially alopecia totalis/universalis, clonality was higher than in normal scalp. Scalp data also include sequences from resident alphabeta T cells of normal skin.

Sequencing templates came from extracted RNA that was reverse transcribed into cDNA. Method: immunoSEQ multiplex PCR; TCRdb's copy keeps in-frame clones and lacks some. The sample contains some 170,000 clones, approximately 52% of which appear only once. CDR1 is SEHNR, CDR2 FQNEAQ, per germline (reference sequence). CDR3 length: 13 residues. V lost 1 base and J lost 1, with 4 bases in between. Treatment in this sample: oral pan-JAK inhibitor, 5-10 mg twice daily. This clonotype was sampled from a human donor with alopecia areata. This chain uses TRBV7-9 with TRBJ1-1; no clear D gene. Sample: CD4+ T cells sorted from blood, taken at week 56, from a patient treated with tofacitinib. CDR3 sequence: CASSLDRNTEAFF. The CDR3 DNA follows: TGTGCCAGCAGCTTAGACAGGAACACTGAAGCTTTCTTT. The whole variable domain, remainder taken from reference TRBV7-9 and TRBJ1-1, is DTGVSQNPRHKITKRGQNVTFRCDPISEHNRLYWYRQTLGQGPEFLTYFQNEAQLEKSRLLSDRFSAERPKGSFSTLEIQRTEQGDSAMYLCASSLDRNTEAFFGQGTRLTVV.